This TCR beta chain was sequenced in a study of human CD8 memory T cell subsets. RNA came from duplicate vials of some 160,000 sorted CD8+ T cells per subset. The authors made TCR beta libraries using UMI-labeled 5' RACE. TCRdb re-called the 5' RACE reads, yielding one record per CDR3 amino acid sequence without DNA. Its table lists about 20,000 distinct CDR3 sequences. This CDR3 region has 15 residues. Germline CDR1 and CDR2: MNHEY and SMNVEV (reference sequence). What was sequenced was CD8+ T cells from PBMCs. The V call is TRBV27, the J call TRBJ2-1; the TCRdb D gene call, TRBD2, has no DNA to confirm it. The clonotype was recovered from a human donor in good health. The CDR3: CASRILAGVENEQFF.